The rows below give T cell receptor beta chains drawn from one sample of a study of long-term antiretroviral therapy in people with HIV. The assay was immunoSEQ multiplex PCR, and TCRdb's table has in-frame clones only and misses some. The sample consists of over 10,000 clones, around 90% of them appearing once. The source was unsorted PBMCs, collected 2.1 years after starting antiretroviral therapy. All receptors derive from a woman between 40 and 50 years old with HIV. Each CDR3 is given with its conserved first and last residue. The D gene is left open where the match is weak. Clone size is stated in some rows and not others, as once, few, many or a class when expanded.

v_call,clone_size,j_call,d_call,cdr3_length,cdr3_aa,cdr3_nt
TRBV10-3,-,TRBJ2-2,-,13,CALRGSTTGELFF,TGTGCCCTCCGTGGATCAACTACCGGGGAGCTGTTTTTT
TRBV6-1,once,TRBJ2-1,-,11,CASSSDYGQFF,TGTGCCAGCAGTTCAGACTATGGGCAGTTCTTC
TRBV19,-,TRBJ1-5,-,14,CASSTRRGIQPQHF,TGTGCCAGTAGTACCCGGCGGGGGATCCAGCCCCAGCATTTT
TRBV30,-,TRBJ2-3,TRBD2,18,CAWRLAGGSITSTDTQYF,TGTGCCTGGAGACTAGCGGGGGGGTCGATAACTAGCACAGATACGCAGTATTTT
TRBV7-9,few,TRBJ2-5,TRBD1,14,CASSPPTGTETQYF,TGTGCCAGCAGCCCGCCGACAGGGACAGAGACCCAGTACTTC
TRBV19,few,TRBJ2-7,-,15,CASSKDGPTTGEQYF,TGTGCCAGTAGTAAAGACGGACCGACTACGGGCGAGCAGTACTTC
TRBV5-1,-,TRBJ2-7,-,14,CASSLYGGFYEQYF,TGCGCCAGCAGCTTGTATGGGGGATTTTACGAGCAGTACTTC
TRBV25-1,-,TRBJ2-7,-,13,CASKRGLAYEQYF,TGTGCCAGTAAAAGAGGACTCGCCTACGAGCAGTACTTC
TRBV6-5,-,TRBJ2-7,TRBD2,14,CASSYSRGGYEQYF,TGTGCCAGCAGTTACTCGCGGGGGGGCTACGAGCAGTACTTC
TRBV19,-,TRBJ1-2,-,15,CASSMRQGATVGYTF,TGTGCCAGTAGTATGAGACAAGGTGCGACGGTTGGCTACACCTTC
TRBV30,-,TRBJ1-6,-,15,CAWSVAGTYNSPLHF,TGTGCCTGGAGTGTAGCAGGTACCTATAATTCACCCCTCCACTTT
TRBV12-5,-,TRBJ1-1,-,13,CASGLSGSTEAFF,TGTGCTAGTGGTTTGTCCGGGAGCACTGAAGCTTTCTTT
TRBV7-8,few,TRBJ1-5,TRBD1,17,CASSLSGGVYSNQPQHF,TGTGCCAGCAGCTTATCAGGGGGGGTATATAGCAATCAGCCCCAGCATTTT
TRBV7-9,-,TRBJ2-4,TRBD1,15,CASSFSGQGENIQYF,TGTGCCAGCAGCTTCTCGGGACAGGGGGAAAACATTCAGTACTTC
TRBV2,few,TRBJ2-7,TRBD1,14,CASRAGTATYEQYF,TGTGCCAGCAGAGCTGGGACAGCTACCTACGAGCAGTACTTC
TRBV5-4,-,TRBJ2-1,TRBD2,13,CASSLAGGFGQFF,TGTGCCAGCAGCTTGGCCGGGGGGTTCGGGCAGTTCTTC
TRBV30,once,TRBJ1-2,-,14,CAWRTGGGGYGYTF,TGTGCCTGGAGGACGGGAGGCGGGGGCTATGGCTACACCTTC
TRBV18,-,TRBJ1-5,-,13,CASSMGSGQPQHF,TGTGCCAGCTCAATGGGTTCCGGTCAGCCCCAGCATTTT
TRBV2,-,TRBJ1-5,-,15,CASRIQGAIGQPQHF,TGTGCCAGCAGGATACAGGGCGCGATAGGCCAGCCCCAGCATTTT
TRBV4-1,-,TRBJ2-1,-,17,CASSQDRGYSSYNEQFF,TGCGCCAGCAGCCAAGATCGCGGGTATAGCTCCTACAATGAGCAGTTCTTC
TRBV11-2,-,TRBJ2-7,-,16,CASSLLSAWGADEQYF,TGTGCCAGCAGCTTACTCTCCGCGTGGGGGGCGGACGAGCAGTACTTC
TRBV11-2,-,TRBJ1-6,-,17,CASSPRRGGSGGSPLHF,TGTGCCAGCAGTCCGCGCCGGGGGGGGAGTGGAGGTTCACCCCTCCACTTT
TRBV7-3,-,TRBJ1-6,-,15,CASSPTTGNNSPLHF,TGTGCCAGCAGCCCAACAACAGGCAATAATTCACCCCTCCACTTT
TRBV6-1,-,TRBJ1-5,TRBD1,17,CASSELAGQGNNQPQHF,TGTGCCAGCAGTGAACTTGCGGGACAGGGTAACAATCAGCCCCAGCATTTT
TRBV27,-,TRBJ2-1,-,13,CASSPSPYNEQFF,TGTGCCAGCAGTCCCTCACCCTACAATGAGCAGTTCTTC
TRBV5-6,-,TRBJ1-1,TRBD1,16,CASSIDRGRMNTEAFF,TGTGCCAGCAGCATTGACAGGGGGCGGATGAACACTGAAGCTTTCTTT
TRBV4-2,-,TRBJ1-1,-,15,CASSQDRTANTEAFF,TGTGCCAGCAGCCAAGATAGGACAGCGAACACTGAAGCTTTCTTT
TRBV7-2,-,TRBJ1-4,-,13,CASSTLGTSKLFF,TGTGCCAGCAGCACCCTGGGGACGAGTAAACTGTTTTTT
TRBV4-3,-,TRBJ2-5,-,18,CASSQESAIVRPQETQYF,TGCGCCAGCAGCCAAGAAAGCGCTATAGTTCGGCCACAAGAGACCCAGTACTTC
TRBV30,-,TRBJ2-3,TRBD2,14,CAWSVDGGADTQYF,TGTGCCTGGAGTGTAGACGGGGGGGCGGATACGCAGTATTTT
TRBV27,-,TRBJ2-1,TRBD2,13,CASTSGGYNEQFF,TGTGCCAGCACAAGCGGGGGTTACAATGAGCAGTTCTTC
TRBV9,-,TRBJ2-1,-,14,CASSVGGRGYEQFF,TGTGCCAGCAGCGTAGGAGGCAGGGGATATGAGCAGTTCTTC
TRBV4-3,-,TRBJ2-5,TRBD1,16,CASSQTLQGRRETQYF,TGCGCCAGCAGCCAAACCTTACAGGGGCGTCGGGAGACCCAGTACTTC
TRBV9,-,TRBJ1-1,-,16,CASSVATGIQNTEAFF,TGTGCCAGCAGCGTAGCTACGGGCATTCAGAACACTGAAGCTTTCTTT
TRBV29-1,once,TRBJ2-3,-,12,CSVEDSEDTQYF,TGCAGCGTTGAAGATTCCGAGGATACGCAGTATTTT
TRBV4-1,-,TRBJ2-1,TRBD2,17,CASSQWSGGAPNNEQFF,TGCGCCAGCAGCCAATGGAGCGGGGGGGCCCCTAACAATGAGCAGTTCTTC
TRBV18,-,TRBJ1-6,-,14,CASSPIMDNSPLHF,TGTGCCAGCTCCCCTATAATGGATAATTCACCCCTCCACTTT
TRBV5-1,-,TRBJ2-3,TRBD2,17,CASDPSGLAGGPSAQYF,TGCGCCAGCGATCCCTCGGGACTAGCGGGGGGTCCTAGCGCGCAGTATTTT
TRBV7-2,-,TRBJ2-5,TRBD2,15,CASSLGLAGIETQYF,TGTGCCAGCAGCTTAGGACTAGCCGGGATTGAGACCCAGTACTTC
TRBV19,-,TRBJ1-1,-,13,CASSMVANTEAFF,TGTGCCAGTAGTATGGTAGCGAACACTGAAGCTTTCTTT
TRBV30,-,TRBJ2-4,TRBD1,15,CAWSVGQGAKNIQYF,TGTGCCTGGAGCGTTGGACAGGGAGCCAAAAACATTCAGTACTTC
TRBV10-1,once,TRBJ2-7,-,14,CASSGDADSYEQYF,TGCGCCAGCAGTGGGGACGCGGATTCCTACGAGCAGTACTTC